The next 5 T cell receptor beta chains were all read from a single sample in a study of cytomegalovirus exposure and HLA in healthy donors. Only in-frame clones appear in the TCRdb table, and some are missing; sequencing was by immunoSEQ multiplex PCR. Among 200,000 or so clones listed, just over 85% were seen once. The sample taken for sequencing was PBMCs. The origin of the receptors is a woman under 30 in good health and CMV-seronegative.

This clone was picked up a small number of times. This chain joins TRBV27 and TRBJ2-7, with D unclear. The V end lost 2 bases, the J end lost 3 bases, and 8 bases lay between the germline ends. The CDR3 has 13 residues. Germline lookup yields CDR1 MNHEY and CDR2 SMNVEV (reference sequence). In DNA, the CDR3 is TGTGCCAGCAGTTTAGGGCCGTACTACGAGCAGTACTTC. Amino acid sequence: CASSLGPYYEQYF.

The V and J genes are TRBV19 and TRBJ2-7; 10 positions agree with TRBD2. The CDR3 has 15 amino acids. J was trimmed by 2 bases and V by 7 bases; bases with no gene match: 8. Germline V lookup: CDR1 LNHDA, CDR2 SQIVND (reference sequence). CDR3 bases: TGTGCCAGTAACCCTAGCGGGAGATCAGCCTACGAGCAGTACTTC. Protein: CASNPSGRSAYEQYF. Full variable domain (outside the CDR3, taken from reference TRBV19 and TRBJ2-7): DGGITQSPKYLFRKEGQNVTLSCEQNLNHDAMYWYRQDPGQGLRLIYYSQIVNDFQKGDIAEGYSVSREKKESFPLTVTSAQKNPTAFYLCASNPSGRSAYEQYFGPGTRLTVT.

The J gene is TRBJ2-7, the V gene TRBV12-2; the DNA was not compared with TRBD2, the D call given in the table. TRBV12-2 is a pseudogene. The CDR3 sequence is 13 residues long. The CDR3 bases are TGTGCAAGTCGCTTAGCCCCCGTAAACGAGCAGTACTTC. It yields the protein CASRLAPVNEQYF.

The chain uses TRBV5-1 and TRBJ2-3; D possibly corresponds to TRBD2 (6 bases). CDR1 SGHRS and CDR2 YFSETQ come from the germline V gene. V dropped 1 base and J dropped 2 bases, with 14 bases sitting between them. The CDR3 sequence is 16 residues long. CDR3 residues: CASSLWGEEPTDTQYF. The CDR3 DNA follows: TGCGCCAGCAGCTTGTGGGGGGAGGAGCCCACAGATACGCAGTATTTT. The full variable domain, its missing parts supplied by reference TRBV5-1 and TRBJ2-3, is KAGVTQTPRYLIKTRGQQVTLSCSPISGHRSVSWYQQTPGQGLQFLFEYFSETQRNKGNFPGRFSGRQFSNSRSEMNVSTLELGDSALYLCASSLWGEEPTDTQYFGPGTRLTVL.

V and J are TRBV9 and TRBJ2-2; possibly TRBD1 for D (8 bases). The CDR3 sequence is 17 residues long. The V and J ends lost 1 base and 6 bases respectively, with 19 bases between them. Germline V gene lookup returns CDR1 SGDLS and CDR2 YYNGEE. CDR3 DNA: TGTGCCAGCAGCGTATTGGGTACAGGGGGGGCGGCCGGGGAGCTGTTTTTT. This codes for CASSVLGTGGAAGELFF.